The 2 T cell receptor beta chains presented below share a single source sample, sequenced in a study of vaccination and CD4 T cells after COVID-19. Antigen specificity for these receptors is unknown. The treatment here: approximately nine-day PBMC culture with coronavirus spike peptide pools or control peptides (ViraFEST assay). With the Oncomine TCR Beta short-read assay, DNA from cultured CD4+ T cells was sequenced. TCRdb itself ran the PCR reads through MiXCR, one entry per CDR3 protein. Among 9,300 or so distinct CDR3 sequences listed, 50% to 65% were seen once. Sequenced sample: CD4+ T cells from blood, cultured in vitro. The receptors come from a human donor who had recovered from COVID-19.

This chain links TRBV11-2 with TRBJ2-7, with 7 nucleotides matching TRBD1. Germline CDR1 is SGHAT and CDR2 is FQNNGV. The V gene end was trimmed by 5 bases and the J gene end by 1 base; junction bases not matched to a gene: 5. CDR3 size: 14 residues. CDR3 protein: CASSPWTGSYEQYF. The DNA for the CDR3 is TGTGCCAGCAGCCCATGGACAGGTTCCTACGAGCAGTACTTC. The full variable domain, with the rest looked up from reference TRBV11-2 and TRBJ2-7, is EAGVAQSPRYKIIEKRQSVAFWCNPISGHATLYWYQQILGQGPKLLIQFQNNGVVDDSQLPKDRFSAERLKGVDSTLKIQPAKLEDSAVYLCASSPWTGSYEQYFGPGTRLTVT.

This clonotype appeared a few times. J is TRBJ2-1 and V is TRBV15, with D possibly TRBD1 on 6 matching bases. Germline V gene lookup returns CDR1 LNHNV and CDR2 YYDKDF (reference sequence). The CDR3 is 16 residues long. V was shortened by 3 bases and J by 0 bases, with 12 bases between the two germline ends. CDR3 DNA: TGTGCCACCAGCAGCGGAACAGGGAGCTCCTACAATGAGCAGTTCTTC. This codes for CATSSGTGSSYNEQFF.